This T cell receptor beta chain was sequenced in a study of blood T cell repertoires in COVID-19. CDR3 length equals 13 residues. V was pared by 4 bases and J by 2 bases, with 7 bases between. Germline CDR1 and CDR2: SNHLY and FYNNEI. Per the original data handling: Amplifying reference gene primers gave estimates of nucleated cell counts. Sequencing was performed with immunoSEQ multiplex PCR; in TCRdb, only in-frame clones are kept and a portion is missing. V, J and clone size reflect that table, while D and trimming were determined from the DNA. The table has 140,000 to 150,000 clones, about 90% seen once.

The material sequenced was peripheral blood. The origin of this receptor is a woman aged 45-65 years with acute or convalescent COVID-19. J is TRBJ2-3 and V is TRBV2; D unclear. The CDR3 coding sequence is TGTGCCAGCAGTGTAATTCCCACAGATACGCAGTATTTT. Translated: CASSVIPTDTQYF.